This TCR beta chain was sequenced during a study of CD8+ T cells in alopecia areata. Study at large: For treated patients, severity scores reflected the percentage of scalp area affected.

Extracted RNA was reverse transcribed, and the resulting cDNA served as sequencing template. The data were produced by immunoSEQ multiplex PCR, yet TCRdb's version contains in-frame clones alone and is incomplete. The data show 180,000 or so clones, approximately 51% seen once. Trimming stripped 8 bases from V and 3 bases from J, with 11 bases between. Germline values: CDR1 SNHLY, CDR2 FYNNEI. The CDR3 loop spans 12 amino acids. Study-level findings and limits: Expanded CD8+ clones among the top 100, as well as scalp clonality, were significantly decreased by tofacitinib.

A word on this clone: Its antigen is still unknown.

Treatment described: oral pan-JAK inhibitor, 5-10 mg twice daily. The starting material was CD8+ T cells sorted from blood, obtained around week 54, from a patient treated with tofacitinib. The rearrangement uses TRBV2 and TRBJ2-7; D possibly corresponds to TRBD1 (5 bases). The sequence came from a human donor with alopecia areata. The DNA for the CDR3 is TGTGCCAGCGGCGACAGAGACTACGAGCAGTACTTC. Its protein product is CASGDRDYEQYF.